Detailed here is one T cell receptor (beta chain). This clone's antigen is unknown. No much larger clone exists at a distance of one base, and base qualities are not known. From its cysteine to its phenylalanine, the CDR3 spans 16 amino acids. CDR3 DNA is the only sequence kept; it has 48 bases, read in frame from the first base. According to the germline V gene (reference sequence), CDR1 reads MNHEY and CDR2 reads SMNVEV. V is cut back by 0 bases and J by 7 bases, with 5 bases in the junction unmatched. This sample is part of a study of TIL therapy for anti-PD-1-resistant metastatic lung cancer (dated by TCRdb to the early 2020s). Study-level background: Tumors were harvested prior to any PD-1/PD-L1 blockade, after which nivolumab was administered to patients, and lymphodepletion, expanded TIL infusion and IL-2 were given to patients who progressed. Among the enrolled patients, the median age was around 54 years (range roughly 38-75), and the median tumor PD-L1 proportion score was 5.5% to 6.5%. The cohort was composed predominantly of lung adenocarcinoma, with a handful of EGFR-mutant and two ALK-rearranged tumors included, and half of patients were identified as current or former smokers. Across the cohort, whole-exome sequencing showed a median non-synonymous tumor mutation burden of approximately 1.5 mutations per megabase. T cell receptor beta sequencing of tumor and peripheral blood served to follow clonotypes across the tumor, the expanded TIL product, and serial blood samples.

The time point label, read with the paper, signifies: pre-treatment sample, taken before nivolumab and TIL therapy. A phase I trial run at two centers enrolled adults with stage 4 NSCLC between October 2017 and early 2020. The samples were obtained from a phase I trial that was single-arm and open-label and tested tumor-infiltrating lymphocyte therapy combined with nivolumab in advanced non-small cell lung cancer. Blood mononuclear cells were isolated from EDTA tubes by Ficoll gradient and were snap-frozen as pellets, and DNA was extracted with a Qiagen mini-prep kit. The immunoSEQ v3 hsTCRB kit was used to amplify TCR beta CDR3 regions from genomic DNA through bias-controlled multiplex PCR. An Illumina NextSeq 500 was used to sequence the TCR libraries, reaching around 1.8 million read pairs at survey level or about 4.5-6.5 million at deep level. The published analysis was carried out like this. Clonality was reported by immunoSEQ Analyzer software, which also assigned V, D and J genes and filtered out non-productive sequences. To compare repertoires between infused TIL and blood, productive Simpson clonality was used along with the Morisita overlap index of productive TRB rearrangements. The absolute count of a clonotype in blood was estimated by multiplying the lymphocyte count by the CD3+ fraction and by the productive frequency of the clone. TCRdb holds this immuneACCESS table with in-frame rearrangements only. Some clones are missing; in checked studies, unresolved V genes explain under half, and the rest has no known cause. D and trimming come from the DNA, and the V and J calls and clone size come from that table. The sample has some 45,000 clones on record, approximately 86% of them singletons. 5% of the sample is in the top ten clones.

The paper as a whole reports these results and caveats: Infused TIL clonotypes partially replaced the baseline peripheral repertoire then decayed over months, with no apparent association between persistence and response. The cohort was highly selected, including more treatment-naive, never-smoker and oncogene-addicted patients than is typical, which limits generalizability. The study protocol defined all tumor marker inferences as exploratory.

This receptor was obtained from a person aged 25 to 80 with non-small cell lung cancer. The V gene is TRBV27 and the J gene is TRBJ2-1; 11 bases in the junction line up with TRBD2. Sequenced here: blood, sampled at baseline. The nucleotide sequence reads TGTGCCAGCAGTTTATCGGTAGCGGGAGGGTTTAATGAGCAGTTCTTC. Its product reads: CASSLSVAGGFNEQFF.